A selection of T cell receptor beta chains follows, all from one sample in a study of identical twins. TCRdb ran MiXCR on the 5' RACE reads and lists one entry per CDR3 protein. The data hold around 1.7 million distinct CDR3 sequences, with roughly 35% observed a single time. The sequenced material came from cord blood. The receptors stem from a newborn girl in good health. The CDR3 runs from the conserved cysteine through the conserved F or W. The D gene is left open where the match is weak. Expanded clones get a size class; other rows say once, few or many, or leave the size out.

DNA: TGTGCCAGCAGTGAGAGTTTCAGGGGAGACATTCAGTACTTC; CDR3: CASSESFRGDIQYF; size: NA; D: NA; J: TRBJ2-4; V: TRBV2
DNA: TGTGCCAGCAGTTTAGAGGGGGGCGGGGGTGAGCAGTTCTTC; CDR3: CASSLEGGGGEQFF; size: NA; D: NA; J: TRBJ2-1; V: TRBV12-3/TRBV12-4
DNA: TGTGCCAGCAGCCAAGAGCCGATGCTGACCCGTTCTAGCACAGATACGCAGTATTTT; CDR3: CASSQEPMLTRSSTDTQYF; size: NA; D: NA; J: TRBJ2-3; V: TRBV3-1
DNA: TGTGCCAGCAGCCAAGAGGACAGCTACTCCTACGAGCAGTTCTTC; CDR3: CASSQEDSYSYEQFF; size: NA; D: NA; J: TRBJ2-1; V: TRBV3-1
DNA: TGTGCCAGCAGTCCCCAAAGGGACCGGAAAAATGAAAAACTGTTTTTT; CDR3: CASSPQRDRKNEKLFF; size: NA; D: NA; J: TRBJ1-4; V: TRBV28
DNA: TGTGCCAGCAGGCGGCAACTAGCGGGGGGTACCTACGAGCAGTACTTC; CDR3: CASRRQLAGGTYEQYF; size: NA; D: TRBD2; J: TRBJ2-7; V: TRBV6-6
DNA: TGTGCCAGCAGCCAAGAAAAAGGCTTAACGGGGGGAACTAATGAAAAACTGTTTTTT; CDR3: CASSQEKGLTGGTNEKLFF; size: NA; D: NA; J: TRBJ1-4; V: TRBV3-1
DNA: TGTGCCAGCAGTTACATATGGACTAACAATGAGCAGTTCTTC; CDR3: CASSYIWTNNEQFF; size: many; D: NA; J: TRBJ2-1; V: TRBV6-5
DNA: TGCGCCAGCAGCCAAGGCCGACAGGGGAGCTATGGCTACACCTTC; CDR3: CASSQGRQGSYGYTF; size: few; D: TRBD1; J: TRBJ1-2; V: TRBV4-1
DNA: TGTGCCATCAGTGAACGGGAGGACTCCTACGAGCAGTACTTC; CDR3: CAISEREDSYEQYF; size: many; D: TRBD2; J: TRBJ2-7; V: TRBV10-3
DNA: TGCGCCAGCAGCCACGTATTAGGGGACAATGAGCAGTTCTTC; CDR3: CASSHVLGDNEQFF; size: few; D: NA; J: TRBJ2-1; V: TRBV4-1
DNA: TGTGCCAGCAGCCTATACCCTGGACGAATCTCCCACGAGCAGTACTTC; CDR3: CASSLYPGRISHEQYF; size: NA; D: NA; J: TRBJ2-7; V: TRBV7-9
DNA: TGCGCCAGCAGCCCCTTCCTCTGGGACAGCTCCTACGAGCAGTACTTC; CDR3: CASSPFLWDSSYEQYF; size: NA; D: TRBD1; J: TRBJ2-7; V: TRBV4-1
DNA: TGTGCCAGCAGTTTCGTCGGGAGTCGCTACGAGCAGTACTTC; CDR3: CASSFVGSRYEQYF; size: NA; D: NA; J: TRBJ2-7; V: TRBV27
DNA: TGCAGCGTTGACAGGGACTACAATGAGCAGTACTTC; CDR3: CSVDRDYNEQYF; size: once; D: TRBD2; J: TRBJ2-7; V: TRBV29-1
DNA: TGTGCCAGCAGCTCGCGCACGGACAGGGTCAATGAGCAGTTCTTC; CDR3: CASSSRTDRVNEQFF; size: NA; D: TRBD1; J: TRBJ2-1; V: TRBV7-2
DNA: TGTGCCAGCAGTTTAGCTTTCCGCGGAGGCTACACCTTC; CDR3: CASSLAFRGGYTF; size: NA; D: NA; J: TRBJ1-2; V: TRBV11-2
DNA: TGTGCCAGCAGTGACGCTGGACGGAACACTGAAGCTTTCTTT; CDR3: CASSDAGRNTEAFF; size: NA; D: NA; J: TRBJ1-1; V: TRBV6-1
DNA: TGTGCCAGCAGATCACAGGGGGCGGGCACCGGGGAGCTGTTTTTT; CDR3: CASRSQGAGTGELFF; size: NA; D: TRBD1; J: TRBJ2-2; V: TRBV28
DNA: TGTGCCAGCAGCCAAGAGGGACGGACGAACACTGAAGCTTTCTTT; CDR3: CASSQEGRTNTEAFF; size: NA; D: NA; J: TRBJ1-1; V: TRBV4-2
DNA: TGTGCCAGCAGCTTAGACTTCGTCCGCTCTGGGGCCAACGTCCTGACTTTC; CDR3: CASSLDFVRSGANVLTF; size: NA; D: NA; J: TRBJ2-6; V: TRBV7-2
DNA: TGCAGTGCTTCCAACCCAAGGGGCAATCAGCCCCAGCATTTT; CDR3: CSASNPRGNQPQHF; size: few; D: NA; J: TRBJ1-5; V: TRBV20-1
DNA: TGTGCCAGCAGCTTAGCGAGGAGGTCATACGAGCAGTACTTC; CDR3: CASSLARRSYEQYF; size: few; D: NA; J: TRBJ2-7; V: TRBV7-9
DNA: TGTGCCAGCAGCCAAGTAGTGAGAGCAGGACCAATGAACACTGAAGCTTTCTTT; CDR3: CASSQVVRAGPMNTEAFF; size: NA; D: NA; J: TRBJ1-1; V: TRBV4-2
DNA: TGCGCCAGCAGCGCTGGACTCCAATACAATGAGCAGTTCTTC; CDR3: CASSAGLQYNEQFF; size: NA; D: NA; J: TRBJ2-1; V: TRBV5-1
DNA: TGTGCCAGCAGTTTAGCCGACAGGGTCCACTATAGCAATCAGCCCCAGCATTTT; CDR3: CASSLADRVHYSNQPQHF; size: NA; D: TRBD1; J: TRBJ1-5; V: TRBV28
DNA: TGCAGTGCCTCACCCGGGGGGAAAGAGACCCAGTACTTC; CDR3: CSASPGGKETQYF; size: few; D: TRBD2; J: TRBJ2-5; V: TRBV20-1
DNA: TGTGCCAGCAACGAGGTCCCTAACAATGAGCAGTTCTTC; CDR3: CASNEVPNNEQFF; size: few; D: NA; J: TRBJ2-1; V: TRBV12-3/TRBV12-4
DNA: TGTGCCAGCAGCTTAGCCGAGGGACTAGGGCAAAAACTGTTTTTT; CDR3: CASSLAEGLGQKLFF; size: NA; D: NA; J: TRBJ1-4; V: TRBV7-9
DNA: TGTGCCAGCAGTTTATTTGCGGGGCCCTACAATGAGCAGTTCTTC; CDR3: CASSLFAGPYNEQFF; size: NA; D: NA; J: TRBJ2-1; V: TRBV27
DNA: TGCGCCAGCAGCCCATTGGGACTAGCGGGGGGTCCGAGCACCGGGGAGCTGTTTTTT; CDR3: CASSPLGLAGGPSTGELFF; size: NA; D: TRBD2; J: TRBJ2-2; V: TRBV4-1
DNA: TGCGCCAGCAGCGTAGGCTATCCCAGCTCCTACAATGAGCAGTTCTTC; CDR3: CASSVGYPSSYNEQFF; size: NA; D: NA; J: TRBJ2-1; V: TRBV5-1
DNA: TGCAGTGCTAGAGGGTCTGGTAGAAACATTCAGTACTTC; CDR3: CSARGSGRNIQYF; size: NA; D: NA; J: TRBJ2-4; V: TRBV20-1
DNA: TGTGCCCTTATAGGAGCAGGGGGCTTTGGGGCCAACGTCCTGACTTTC; CDR3: CALIGAGGFGANVLTF; size: NA; D: TRBD1; J: TRBJ2-6; V: TRBV2
DNA: TGCAGTGCTGTGACTCGGGGCACTGAAGCTTTCTTT; CDR3: CSAVTRGTEAFF; size: NA; D: NA; J: TRBJ1-1; V: TRBV20-1
DNA: TGCAGCGTCCCCGACGGTTCCCCCTACAATGAGCAGTTCTTC; CDR3: CSVPDGSPYNEQFF; size: many; D: NA; J: TRBJ2-1; V: TRBV29-1
DNA: TGTGCCAGCTCACCACCCGGGCCGATTACCCTGCAGTTCTTC; CDR3: CASSPPGPITLQFF; size: NA; D: NA; J: TRBJ2-1; V: TRBV18
DNA: TGTGCCATCAGCGAGCGGGGCGGGGATTTCAATCAGCCCCAGCATTTT; CDR3: CAISERGGDFNQPQHF; size: once; D: NA; J: TRBJ1-5; V: TRBV10-3
DNA: TGTGCCAGCAGTTTATGGGGGGTTAGAGGGGCTACTGAAGCTTTCTTT; CDR3: CASSLWGVRGATEAFF; size: few; D: NA; J: TRBJ1-1; V: TRBV28
DNA: TGCGCCAGCAGCTTGGTCTCTACAGGGTGCGCTGGCTACACCTTC; CDR3: CASSLVSTGCAGYTF; size: NA; D: NA; J: TRBJ1-2; V: TRBV5-1
DNA: TGTGCCAGCACGTTGGACAGGGGCTTCACTGAAGCTTTCTTT; CDR3: CASTLDRGFTEAFF; size: NA; D: TRBD1; J: TRBJ1-1; V: TRBV12-3/TRBV12-4
DNA: TGCAGTGCTAGACCCACCGGGACTAGACTCCAAGAGACCCAGTACTTC; CDR3: CSARPTGTRLQETQYF; size: NA; D: TRBD2; J: TRBJ2-5; V: TRBV20-1
DNA: TGTGCCAGCAGTTTGTACCAGGGACTAGCGGGCTCAGATACGCAGTATTTT; CDR3: CASSLYQGLAGSDTQYF; size: many; D: TRBD2; J: TRBJ2-3; V: TRBV27
DNA: TGTGCCAGCTCAGCGGTAATCCCGGGACAGGGCTATTATGGCTACACCTTC; CDR3: CASSAVIPGQGYYGYTF; size: few; D: TRBD1; J: TRBJ1-2; V: TRBV18
DNA: TGTGCCAGCAGTTTGGGGCCGGGACTAGCCGCCTTCGAGCTGTTTTTT; CDR3: CASSLGPGLAAFELFF; size: NA; D: TRBD2; J: TRBJ2-2; V: TRBV12-3/TRBV12-4
DNA: TGCAGTGCTATTGAGGCAGGGGGGTACAATGAGCGGTTCTTC; CDR3: CSAIEAGGYNERFF; size: once; D: NA; J: TRBJ2-1; V: TRBV20-1
DNA: TGTGCCAGCAGTTTAAGGGTTCGGCTAGCGGGGGTCTCCTACGAGCAGTACTTC; CDR3: CASSLRVRLAGVSYEQYF; size: few; D: TRBD2; J: TRBJ2-7; V: TRBV12-3/TRBV12-4
DNA: TGCAGCGTTGAGGGGTCCCCTAGCGCCCAAGAGACCCAGTACTTC; CDR3: CSVEGSPSAQETQYF; size: few; D: NA; J: TRBJ2-5; V: TRBV29-1
DNA: TGTGCCAGCAGCTCTTTAGGGGCGGGCTCCTCAAGGCACGAGCAGTACTTC; CDR3: CASSSLGAGSSRHEQYF; size: NA; D: NA; J: TRBJ2-7; V: TRBV12-1
DNA: TGTGCCAGCAGTATCTGGGGGAGCCCCTACAATGAGCAGTTCTTC; CDR3: CASSIWGSPYNEQFF; size: NA; D: NA; J: TRBJ2-1; V: TRBV12-3/TRBV12-4
DNA: TGTGCCAGCCTCGGGGACAGGGCGGGGAACACTGAAGCTTTCTTT; CDR3: CASLGDRAGNTEAFF; size: NA; D: TRBD1; J: TRBJ1-1; V: TRBV6-5
DNA: TGTGCCAGCAGCTTAGGACGTAGGGGCCGGAACACTGAAGCTTTCTTT; CDR3: CASSLGRRGRNTEAFF; size: few; D: NA; J: TRBJ1-1; V: TRBV7-8
DNA: TGCGCCAGCAGCCAAGGATACGGGACTGGCACAGATACGCAGTATTTT; CDR3: CASSQGYGTGTDTQYF; size: NA; D: NA; J: TRBJ2-3; V: TRBV4-1
DNA: TGTGCCAGCAGGTTACTAGCGGGGGAAGAGACCCAGTTCTTC; CDR3: CASRLLAGEETQFF; size: few; D: TRBD2; J: TRBJ2-1; V: TRBV12-3/TRBV12-4
DNA: TGCAGTGCTAGAGATTTACTAGCGGGAGGTGGTGAGCAGTTCTTC; CDR3: CSARDLLAGGGEQFF; size: NA; D: TRBD2; J: TRBJ2-1; V: TRBV20-1
DNA: TGCGCCAGCAGCCGCACCTGGAACGACAAAGCTTTCTTT; CDR3: CASSRTWNDKAFF; size: NA; D: NA; J: TRBJ1-1; V: TRBV4-1
DNA: TGTGCTAGTGGTTTGCCCCGACGTGGGCAGGGTAACGAAAAACTGTTTTTT; CDR3: CASGLPRRGQGNEKLFF; size: few; D: NA; J: TRBJ1-4; V: TRBV12-5